This is a list of T cell receptor beta chains from one sample in a study of cytomegalovirus exposure and HLA in healthy donors. Data came from immunoSEQ multiplex PCR; TCRdb stores just in-frame clones and leaves some out. The table has some 120,000 clones, roughly three quarters seen once. What was sequenced was PBMCs. The receptor set was obtained from a man aged 25 to 40 in good health and CMV-seropositive. Both conserved end residues are part of each CDR3. A D gene is named only where the DNA matches it firmly. The size entry is marked missing in some rows and otherwise reads once, few, many or a size class.

d_call: TRBD1; j_call: TRBJ1-2; v_call: TRBV10-3; clone_size: NA; cdr3_aa: CAISGPTGDNYGYTF; cdr3_nt: TGTGCCATCAGTGGGCCGACAGGGGATAACTATGGCTACACCTTC
d_call: NA; j_call: TRBJ2-3; v_call: TRBV10-1; clone_size: NA; cdr3_aa: CASSESRSSASTDTQYF; cdr3_nt: TGCGCCAGCAGTGAGTCGAGGAGTAGCGCTAGCACAGATACGCAGTATTTT
d_call: TRBD2; j_call: TRBJ2-3; v_call: TRBV29-1; clone_size: NA; cdr3_aa: CSVDGDSGRPDTQYF; cdr3_nt: TGCAGCGTTGATGGAGATAGCGGGAGACCAGATACGCAGTATTTT
d_call: TRBD1; j_call: TRBJ1-1; v_call: TRBV15; clone_size: once; cdr3_aa: CATSRGRTGSTEAFF; cdr3_nt: TGTGCCACCAGCAGAGGTCGGACAGGGTCGACTGAAGCTTTCTTT
d_call: TRBD2; j_call: TRBJ2-7; v_call: TRBV9; clone_size: once; cdr3_aa: CASSGDGSGSNEQYF; cdr3_nt: TGTGCCAGCAGCGGGGACGGGAGCGGGAGTAACGAGCAGTACTTC
d_call: NA; j_call: TRBJ2-7; v_call: TRBV28; clone_size: NA; cdr3_aa: CASSFLTRNEQYF; cdr3_nt: TGTGCCAGCAGTTTCCTTACAAGAAACGAGCAGTACTTC
d_call: NA; j_call: TRBJ2-3; v_call: TRBV27; clone_size: NA; cdr3_aa: CASSQGGYSTDTQYF; cdr3_nt: TGTGCCAGCAGCCAGGGGGGTTATAGCACAGATACGCAGTATTTT
d_call: NA; j_call: TRBJ2-5; v_call: TRBV27; clone_size: NA; cdr3_aa: CASGSETQYF; cdr3_nt: TGTGCCAGCGGGAGTGAGACCCAGTACTTC
d_call: NA; j_call: TRBJ1-2; v_call: TRBV10-1; clone_size: once; cdr3_aa: CARGGVHRYGYTF; cdr3_nt: TGCGCCAGGGGGGGGGTGCACCGCTATGGCTACACCTTC
d_call: NA; j_call: TRBJ1-1; v_call: TRBV27; clone_size: NA; cdr3_aa: CASSLLWNTEAFF; cdr3_nt: TGTGCCAGCAGTTTATTATGGAACACTGAAGCTTTCTTT
d_call: TRBD2; j_call: TRBJ2-7; v_call: TRBV29-1; clone_size: NA; cdr3_aa: CSVARAGGPARVYEQYF; cdr3_nt: TGCAGCGTTGCAAGAGCGGGAGGGCCGGCAAGAGTGTACGAGCAGTACTTC
d_call: NA; j_call: TRBJ2-3; v_call: TRBV28; clone_size: NA; cdr3_aa: CASRLNLARFEYF; cdr3_nt: TGTGCCAGCAGGTTAAATCTCGCCAGGTTTGAGTATTTT
d_call: NA; j_call: TRBJ2-2; v_call: TRBV5-6; clone_size: NA; cdr3_aa: CASSLKVWAGTGELFF; cdr3_nt: TGTGCCAGCAGCTTGAAAGTTTGGGCGGGTACCGGGGAGCTGTTTTTT
d_call: TRBD1; j_call: TRBJ2-5; v_call: TRBV9; clone_size: NA; cdr3_aa: CASSAGQGAETQYF; cdr3_nt: TGTGCCAGCAGCGCCGGACAGGGGGCGGAGACCCAGTACTTC
d_call: NA; j_call: TRBJ2-1; v_call: TRBV5-1; clone_size: NA; cdr3_aa: CASSLWSPRGGEQFF; cdr3_nt: TGCGCCAGCAGCTTGTGGTCCCCTAGGGGGGGTGAGCAGTTCTTC
d_call: NA; j_call: TRBJ2-7; v_call: TRBV30; clone_size: NA; cdr3_aa: CAWSAGGYEQYF; cdr3_nt: TGTGCCTGGTCCGCCGGGGGCTACGAGCAGTACTTC
d_call: TRBD2; j_call: TRBJ2-5; v_call: TRBV5-1; clone_size: few; cdr3_aa: CASSPGLAVGQETQYF; cdr3_nt: TGCGCCAGCAGCCCGGGACTAGCGGTTGGCCAAGAGACCCAGTACTTC
d_call: NA; j_call: TRBJ1-3; v_call: TRBV4-3; clone_size: NA; cdr3_aa: CASSQETTGGNTIYF; cdr3_nt: TGCGCCAGCAGCCAAGAGACCACAGGGGGAAACACCATATATTTT
d_call: NA; j_call: TRBJ2-7; v_call: TRBV4-3; clone_size: NA; cdr3_aa: CASSQVLGEMYEQYF; cdr3_nt: TGCGCCAGCAGCCAAGTTCTCGGGGAGATGTACGAGCAGTACTTC